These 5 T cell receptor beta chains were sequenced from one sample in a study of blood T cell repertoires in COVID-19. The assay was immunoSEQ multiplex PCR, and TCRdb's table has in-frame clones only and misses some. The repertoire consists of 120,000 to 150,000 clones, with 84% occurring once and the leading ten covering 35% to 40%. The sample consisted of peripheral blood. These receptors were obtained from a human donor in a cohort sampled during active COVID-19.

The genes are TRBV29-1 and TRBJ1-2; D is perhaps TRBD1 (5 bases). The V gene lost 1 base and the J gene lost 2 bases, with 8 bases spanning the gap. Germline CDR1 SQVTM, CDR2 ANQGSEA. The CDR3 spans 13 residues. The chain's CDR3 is CSVEGGENYGYTF. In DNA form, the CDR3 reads TGCAGCGTTGAAGGGGGGGAAAACTATGGCTACACCTTC. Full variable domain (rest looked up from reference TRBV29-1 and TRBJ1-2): SAVISQKPSRDICQRGTSLTIQCQVDSQVTMMFWYRQQPGQSLTLIATANQGSEATYESGFVIDKFPISRPNLTFSTLTVSNMSPEDSSIYLCSVEGGENYGYTFGSGTRLTVV.

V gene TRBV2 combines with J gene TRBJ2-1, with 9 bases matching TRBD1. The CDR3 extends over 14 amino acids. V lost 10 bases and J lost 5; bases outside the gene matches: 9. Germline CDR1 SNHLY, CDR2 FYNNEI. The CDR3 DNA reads TGTGCCACCTCTCCGGGACAGGGCAACAATGAGCAGTTCTTC. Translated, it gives CATSPGQGNNEQFF.

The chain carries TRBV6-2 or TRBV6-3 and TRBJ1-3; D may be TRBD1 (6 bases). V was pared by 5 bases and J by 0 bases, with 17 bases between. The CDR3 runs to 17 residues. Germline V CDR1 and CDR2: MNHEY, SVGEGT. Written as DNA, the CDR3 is TGTGCCAGCAGTAGCCTCCGGGACATGAGCTCTGGAAACACCATATATTTT. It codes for CASSSLRDMSSGNTIYF.

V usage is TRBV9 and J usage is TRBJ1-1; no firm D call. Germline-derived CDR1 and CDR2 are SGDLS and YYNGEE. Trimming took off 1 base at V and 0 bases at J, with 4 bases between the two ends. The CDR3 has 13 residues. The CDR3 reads CASSVNLNTEAFF. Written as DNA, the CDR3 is TGTGCCAGCAGCGTAAACTTGAACACTGAAGCTTTCTTT.

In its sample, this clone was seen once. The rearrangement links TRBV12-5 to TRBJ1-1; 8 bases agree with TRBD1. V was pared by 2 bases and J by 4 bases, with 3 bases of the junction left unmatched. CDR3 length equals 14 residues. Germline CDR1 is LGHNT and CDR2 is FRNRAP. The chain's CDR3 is CASGLQGAGTEAFF. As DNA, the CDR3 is TGTGCTAGTGGTTTGCAGGGGGCGGGCACTGAAGCTTTCTTT. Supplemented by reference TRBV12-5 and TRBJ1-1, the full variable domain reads DARVTQTPRHKVTEMGQEVTMRCQPILGHNTVFWYRQTMMQGLELLAYFRNRAPLDDSGMPKDRFSAEMPDATLATLKIQPSEPRDSAVYFCASGLQGAGTEAFFGQGTRLTVV.